The TCR beta chain described here comes from a study of shared clonotypes between healthy human individuals. CD8 cells regarded as naive lacked CD45RO, were positively chosen for CCR7, and omitted terminally differentiated effector memory CD45RA+ cells. Donors were healthy HIV-negative adults without recently reported acute infections or vaccinations. The protocol was immunoSEQ multiplex PCR, while the TCRdb copy is restricted to in-frame clones and leaves out a portion. The data contain about 2 million clones, approximately 95% of them singletons. On this clone: Its antigen is currently unknown.

V was pared by 2 bases and J by 6 bases, with 8 bases between. Germline CDR1 is SGHAT and CDR2 is FQNNGV. CDR3 size: 14 residues. Findings of the study overall: Shared across a few donors were roughly 5% of the naive CD4 clonotypes.

The clonotype was recovered from a man aged 18 to 29 in good health. Input material: naive CD8+ T cells sorted from blood. This chain connects TRBV11-2 to TRBJ1-6; D gene ambiguous. CDR3 amino acids: CASSLLSVNSPLHF. CDR3 nucleotide sequence: TGTGCCAGCAGCTTACTAAGCGTTAATTCACCCCTCCACTTT.